One and the same sample provided the 21 T cell receptor beta chains below, sequenced in a study of cytomegalovirus exposure and HLA in healthy donors (dated by TCRdb to between 2016 and 2019). To prepare the library, the immunoSEQ multiplex PCR assay was applied. For the multiplex PCR, a mixture combining 60 forward primers for TCR Vbeta segments and 13 reverse primers for TCR Jbeta segments was used. TCRdb re-hosts the immuneACCESS table, in-frame sequences only. Its copies lack some clones; in the studies checked, an unresolved V gene accounts for under half of them, and the cause for the rest is not known. This sample's table carries 45,000 to 70,000 clones. 12% of the sample comes from the top ten. Material for sequencing was PBMCs. The source is a woman aged 25 to 39 in good health and CMV-seropositive.

The rearrangement uses TRBV19 and TRBJ1-2; 7 bases map to TRBD1. CDR1 is LNHDA, CDR2 SQIVND, per germline (reference sequence). This CDR3 is built from 14 residues. With V trimmed by 6 bases and J by 4 bases, 8 bases remained unmatched. Here the CDR3 reads CASSPGGFGYGYTF. CDR3 sequence (DNA): TGTGCCAGTAGCCCAGGGGGATTTGGCTATGGCTACACCTTC.

The J gene is TRBJ2-7, the V gene TRBV5-6; D is unresolved. V dropped 0 bases and J dropped 4 bases, with 8 bases sitting between them. Germline V gene data show CDR1 as SGHDT and CDR2 as YYEEEE. The CDR3 consists of 13 residues. The CDR3 protein is CASSLGVVYEQYF. The CDR3 coding sequence is TGTGCCAGCAGCTTGGGAGTGGTTTACGAGCAGTACTTC.

The rearrangement links TRBV29-1 to TRBJ2-3; 7 nucleotides align to TRBD2. CDR3 length: 15 amino acids. The germline CDR1 and CDR2 sequences are SQVTM and ANQGSEA. Unmatched junction bases numbered 9, after V lost 3 bases and J lost 3 bases. CDR3 DNA: TGCAGCGTTGAGGGGGGGGGAATCGGGACAGATACGCAGTATTTT. Protein product: CSVEGGGIGTDTQYF.

This chain uses TRBV2 with TRBJ1-1; 10 nucleotides match TRBD1. V was clipped by 4 bases and J by 1 base; unmatched bases: 6. Germline V gives CDR1 SNHLY, CDR2 FYNNEI. The CDR3 loop spans 16 amino acids. The CDR3 DNA sequence: TGTGCCAGCAGTGCGGGACAGGGGAGGCAGAACACTGAAGCTTTCTTT. This translates into CASSAGQGRQNTEAFF.

CDR3 sequence: CASRRENEQFF. CDR3 nucleotide sequence: TGTGCCAGCAGGCGGGAGAATGAGCAGTTCTTC. This chain joins TRBV7-9 and TRBJ2-1; 7 bases map to TRBD2. The germline V gene encodes CDR1 SEHNR and CDR2 FQNEAQ (reference sequence). V was pared by 6 bases and J by 7 bases, with 0 bases of the junction left unmatched. The CDR3 length is 11 residues. Full variable domain (rest looked up from reference TRBV7-9 and TRBJ2-1): DTGVSQNPRHKITKRGQNVTFRCDPISEHNRLYWYRQTLGQGPEFLTYFQNEAQLEKSRLLSDRFSAERPKGSFSTLEIQRTEQGDSAMYLCASRRENEQFFGPGTRLTVL.

The chain joins TRBV6-6 to TRBJ1-2, with TRBD1 matching 8 bases. Losses at the gene ends were 5 bases for V and 4 bases for J; bases not matched to a gene: 12. Per the germline V gene, CDR1 is MNHNY and CDR2 is SVGAGI (reference sequence). The CDR3 has 16 amino acids. In nucleotides, the CDR3 is TGTGCCAGCAGTCCCTCGACAGGGGAAGTAGGCTATGGCTACACCTTC. This encodes CASSPSTGEVGYGYTF.

The chain has TRBV5-7 and TRBJ2-7; 7 nucleotides align to TRBD1. TRBV5-7 is given ORF status, its function remaining uncertain. J gave up 2 bases and V 4 bases, and 12 bases lay outside the gene matches. The CDR3 sequence is 16 residues long. Here the CDR3 reads CASSEPGQEDAYEQYF. DNA for the CDR3: TGTGCCAGCAGCGAGCCAGGACAGGAGGACGCCTACGAGCAGTACTTC.

The J gene is TRBJ1-1, the V gene TRBV5-4; 8 bases match TRBD1. Germline V gene sequence: CDR1 SGHNT, CDR2 YYREEE (reference sequence). This CDR3 has 16 residues. J gave up 2 bases and V 3 bases, and 9 bases lay outside the gene matches. For the CDR3, the DNA is TGTGCCAGCAGCTATGGACAGGGAAATGTTAACACTGAAGCTTTCTTT. It codes for CASSYGQGNVNTEAFF.

The chain is built from TRBV28 and TRBJ1-4; a possible D gene is TRBD1 (5 bases). This CDR3 is 16 amino acids long. Germline CDR1 is MDHEN and CDR2 is SYDVKM. Trimming stripped 6 bases from V and 0 bases from J, with 14 bases between. The CDR3, as DNA: TGTGCCAGCAGAGGACAATCCGATGCAACTAATGAAAAACTGTTTTTT. Translation gives CASRGQSDATNEKLFF. The whole variable domain, filled in from reference TRBV28 and TRBJ1-4, reads DVKVTQSSRYLVKRTGEKVFLECVQDMDHENMFWYRQDPGLGLRLIYFSYDVKMKEKGDIPEGYSVSREKKERFSLILESASTNQTSMYLCASRGQSDATNEKLFFGSGTQLSVL.

V is TRBV29-1 and J is TRBJ2-7, with 14 positions matching TRBD2. The CDR3 runs 14 residues. Trimming cost V 6 bases and J 2 bases; bases outside gene matches: 3. The germline gives CDR1 SQVTM, CDR2 ANQGSEA. CDR3 residues: CSVGTSGSAYEQYF. The CDR3 DNA sequence: TGCAGCGTGGGGACTAGCGGGAGCGCCTACGAGCAGTACTTC.

The chain recombines TRBV30 with TRBJ2-5, with TRBD1 as a possible D gene (6 bases). There are 14 residues in the CDR3. V was pared by 4 bases and J by 0 bases, with 12 bases between. Germline CDR1 and CDR2: GTSNPN and SVGIG (reference sequence). The CDR3: CAWTGVSYQETQYF. In nucleotides, the CDR3 is TGTGCCTGGACAGGGGTCTCGTACCAAGAGACCCAGTACTTC.

The chain employs TRBV9 and TRBJ1-4; the match to TRBD1 covers 11 bases. Looked up from germline, CDR1 is SGDLS and CDR2 is YYNGEE. Trimming removed 0 bases from V and 2 bases from J; junction bases left unmatched: 0. The CDR3 runs 16 residues. CDR3 residues: CASSVGTGGTNEKLFF. CDR3 nucleotide sequence: TGTGCCAGCAGCGTAGGGACAGGGGGCACTAATGAAAAACTGTTTTTT.

The genes are TRBV30 and TRBJ2-1; D is ambiguous. The CDR3 loop spans 14 amino acids. V lost 2 bases to trimming and J lost 3 bases, with 11 bases between them. In germline, CDR1 is GTSNPN, CDR2 SVGIG (reference sequence). CDR3 DNA: TGTGCCTGGAGTCCCCCGTACAACTACAATGAGCAGTTCTTC. This encodes CAWSPPYNYNEQFF.

The V call is TRBV30, the J call TRBJ2-3; D is undetermined. This CDR3 contains 11 residues. Germline CDR1 reads GTSNPN; CDR2 reads SVGIG (reference sequence). Deletions cut 0 bases from V and 6 bases from J, with 4 bases between. CDR3 in DNA: TGTGCCTGGAGTGTATCGGATACGCAGTATTTT. Translated, it gives CAWSVSDTQYF.

The CDR3 DNA sequence: TGCGCCAGCAGCTTAAGACTAGCGGGGGCAGATACGCAGTATTTT. As protein: CASSLRLAGADTQYF. This sequence joins TRBV5-1 and TRBJ2-3; TRBD2 matches 12 bases. CDR3 length equals 15 residues. The junction had 2 bases not matched to a gene; V was cut back by 2 bases and J by 4 bases. The germline V gene has CDR1 SGHRS and CDR2 YFSETQ.

J is TRBJ2-5 and V is TRBV4-1; 8 positions match TRBD2. The CDR3 consists of 16 residues. V shed 0 bases, J shed 5 bases, and the junction held 8 bases outside the gene matches. Germline CDR1 is MGHRA and CDR2 is YSYEKL. The CDR3 DNA sequence: TGCGCCAGCAGCCAAGACCCAGCGGGAGCGCGGGAGACCCAGTACTTC. Translation: CASSQDPAGARETQYF.

This sequence joins TRBV5-1 and TRBJ1-1, with TRBD1 identical over 7 bases. J lost 0 bases, V lost 1 base, and 3 bases had no gene match. This CDR3 is built from 15 residues. Germline CDR1 and CDR2: SGHRS and YFSETQ. CDR3 region: CASSLRTGMNTEAFF. As DNA, the CDR3 is TGCGCCAGCAGCTTGAGGACAGGCATGAACACTGAAGCTTTCTTT. The full variable domain, completed using reference TRBV5-1 and TRBJ1-1, is KAGVTQTPRYLIKTRGQQVTLSCSPISGHRSVSWYQQTPGQGLQFLFEYFSETQRNKGNFPGRFSGRQFSNSRSEMNVSTLELGDSALYLCASSLRTGMNTEAFFGQGTRLTVV.

The chain is built from TRBV30 and TRBJ2-2, with 8 bases that match TRBD1. V was clipped by 4 bases and J by 6 bases; unmatched bases: 7. The germline gives CDR1 GTSNPN, CDR2 SVGIG (reference sequence). This CDR3 is built from 14 residues. CDR3 amino acids: CAWTEDRVAGELFF. In DNA, the CDR3 is TGTGCCTGGACGGAGGACAGGGTTGCCGGGGAGCTGTTTTTT.

J is TRBJ1-5 and V is TRBV27; 8 nucleotides align to TRBD1. Germline loops: CDR1 MNHEY, CDR2 SMNVEV (reference sequence). V was clipped by 4 bases and J by 5 bases; unmatched bases: 10. CDR3 length equals 16 residues. CDR3 sequence (DNA): TGTGCCAGCAGTTATCTCGGACAGGGTAACCATCAGCCCCAGCATTTT. It codes for CASSYLGQGNHQPQHF.

The chain joins TRBV28 to TRBJ1-6; D gene unclear. The CDR3 consists of 14 residues. V was pared by 3 bases and J by 3 bases, with 6 bases between. From germline, CDR1 is MDHEN and CDR2 SYDVKM. In DNA, the CDR3 is TGTGCCAGCAGTTTGAGCAACTATAATTCACCCCTCCACTTT. This translates into CASSLSNYNSPLHF. Drawing the rest from reference TRBV28 and TRBJ1-6, the complete variable domain is DVKVTQSSRYLVKRTGEKVFLECVQDMDHENMFWYRQDPGLGLRLIYFSYDVKMKEKGDIPEGYSVSREKKERFSLILESASTNQTSMYLCASSLSNYNSPLHFGNGTRLTVT.

The chain is built from TRBV18 and TRBJ2-1; the match to TRBD2 covers 8 bases. This CDR3 contains 14 residues. J lost 5 bases, V lost 3 bases, and 3 bases had no gene match. Germline-derived CDR1 and CDR2 are KGHSH and LQKENI. As DNA, the CDR3 is TGTGCCAGCTCACCGACGGGGGGGAACAATGAGCAGTTCTTC. Translating it yields CASSPTGGNNEQFF.